This TCR beta chain was recorded in a study of identical twins. Unique molecular identifiers were in the cDNA, with template-switch universal primer binding. In TCRdb, the 5' RACE reads were re-called with MiXCR into one record per CDR3 protein. The data show over 250,000 distinct CDR3 sequences, roughly 10% seen once. This clonotype was found many times. Its antigen remains unknown. Overall study results and limits: Conclusions leaned on cross-sectional statistical analysis and did not track the same donors over time. Whereas memory repertoires showed no such difference, abundant cord blood beta clonotypes carried fewer insertions.

This CDR3 is built from 15 residues. From germline, CDR1 is MNHEY and CDR2 SVGEGT. The V segment lost 6 bases and the J segment 2 bases; nucleotides outside the gene matches: 5. The sample also formed part of further work on yellow fever vaccine responses in identical twins. This second study notes: Twin vaccine T cell responses reportedly seemed partly convergent, partly personalized.

Specimen: CD8+ T cells sorted from blood. V gene TRBV6-2 or TRBV6-3 combines with J gene TRBJ2-1; the match to TRBD2 covers 9 bases. The TCR comes from a woman younger than 30 in good health. The chain's CDR3 is CASSPTSGPYNEQFF. CDR3 DNA: TGTGCCAGCAGCCCGACTAGCGGTCCCTACAATGAGCAGTTCTTC.